This T cell receptor beta chain was documented in a study of T-cell reconstitution after alpha-beta-depleted transplantation in children. This clonotype was picked up many times. Preparation of the TCRbeta library involved a method that used unique molecular identifiers. TCRdb fed the PCR reads into MiXCR, producing one record per CDR3 protein. The table has about 7,200 distinct CDR3 sequences, roughly 5% seen once. Germline CDR1 and CDR2: LGHDT and YNNKEL (reference sequence). V lost 0 bases to trimming and J lost 7 bases; unmatched junction nucleotides: 11. The CDR3 runs to 16 residues. The TCR was taken from a child less than two years old who had a stem cell transplant for acute myeloid leukemia, so the T cells may come from the graft donor. The J gene is TRBJ1-1, the V gene TRBV3-1; 7 bases are shared with TRBD1. Sequencing used PBMCs, mostly from graft donor cells, obtained 180 days after TCRalphabeta/CD19-depleted stem cell transplant. The CDR3 loop reads CASSQDGTGAGFEAFF. The CDR3, as DNA: TGTGCCAGCAGCCAAGATGGAACAGGGGCCGGATTTGAAGCTTTCTTT.